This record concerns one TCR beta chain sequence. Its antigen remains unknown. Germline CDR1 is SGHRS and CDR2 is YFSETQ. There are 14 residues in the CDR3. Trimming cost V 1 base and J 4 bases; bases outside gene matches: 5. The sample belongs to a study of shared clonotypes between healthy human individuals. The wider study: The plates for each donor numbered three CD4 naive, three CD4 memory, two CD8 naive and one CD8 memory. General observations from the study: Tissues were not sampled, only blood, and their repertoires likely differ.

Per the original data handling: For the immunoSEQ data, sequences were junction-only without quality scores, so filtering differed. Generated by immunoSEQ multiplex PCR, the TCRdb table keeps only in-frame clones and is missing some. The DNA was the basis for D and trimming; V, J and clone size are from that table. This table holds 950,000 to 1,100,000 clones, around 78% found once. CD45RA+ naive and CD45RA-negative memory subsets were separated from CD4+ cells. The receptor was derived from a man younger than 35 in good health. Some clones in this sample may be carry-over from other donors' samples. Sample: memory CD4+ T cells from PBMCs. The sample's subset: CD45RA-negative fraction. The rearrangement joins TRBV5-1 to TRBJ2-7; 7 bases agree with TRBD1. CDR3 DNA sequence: TGCGCCAGCAGCTTGTCCGACAGGGAGTACGAGCAGTACTTC. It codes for CASSLSDREYEQYF.